What follows describes a single TCR beta chain. A read error is possible here, since a much larger clone lies one base away. Together with a sample-barcoded 5' primer, a J-beta primer mix was included in a second PCR lasting roughly 6 to 12 cycles. TCRdb analysed the 5' RACE reads with MiXCR anew, one entry per CDR3 protein. The sample has some 940,000 distinct CDR3 sequences, about 28% seen once; the top ten hold about 10%. This entry comes from a study of blood T cells in healthy people across ages. Germline CDR1 and CDR2: SGHTA and FQGNSA. The CDR3 contains 14 residues. V gave up 5 bases and J gave up 4 bases; unmatched junction bases: 7. Per sample, extraction of total RNA gave at least 6 micrograms in every case. These data also formed part of another study, on T cells of mothers and their children. As that study records: Three healthy Caucasian mothers and their six children donated. It was related mother-child pairs that showed slightly higher overlap than unrelated pairs, without reaching significance.

The source is a woman aged 40-49 years in good health. The chain combines TRBV7-2 with TRBJ2-7, with 8 bases matching TRBD1. The sample comprised blood. The CDR3 DNA sequence: TGTGCCAGCAGCCGGAGACAGGGGAGTTACGAGCAGTACTTC. It specifies CASSRRQGSYEQYF.